This T cell receptor (beta chain) stems from a study of neurological immune-mediated disorders. General study findings and limits: Patients with HTLV-1-associated myelopathy showed the most TCR clonal expansion. Those with multiple sclerosis showed the least, falling below healthy controls.

TCRdb fed the 5' RACE reads into MiXCR, producing one record per CDR3 protein. There are roughly 90,000 distinct CDR3 sequences in the sample; approximately 3.5% occur only once, and less than 3% lies in the top ten. The starting material, 2 million PBMCs stored at -80 C, gave rise to the unsorted libraries. The CDR3 loop spans 14 amino acids. Germline V gene lookup returns CDR1 SGHDT and CDR2 YYEEEE. V lost 4 bases, J lost 5 bases, and 12 bases lay in between. This clonotype was seen many times. What it binds is unknown. The receptor's source is a woman aged 50 to 60 with multiple sclerosis. V is TRBV5-6 and J is TRBJ1-4; D unresolved. Sequencing was done on a sample of PBMCs. The CDR3 spells CASSLVGVNEKLFF. Here the CDR3 DNA reads TGTGCCAGCAGCCTGGTCGGTGTAAATGAAAAACTGTTTTTT.